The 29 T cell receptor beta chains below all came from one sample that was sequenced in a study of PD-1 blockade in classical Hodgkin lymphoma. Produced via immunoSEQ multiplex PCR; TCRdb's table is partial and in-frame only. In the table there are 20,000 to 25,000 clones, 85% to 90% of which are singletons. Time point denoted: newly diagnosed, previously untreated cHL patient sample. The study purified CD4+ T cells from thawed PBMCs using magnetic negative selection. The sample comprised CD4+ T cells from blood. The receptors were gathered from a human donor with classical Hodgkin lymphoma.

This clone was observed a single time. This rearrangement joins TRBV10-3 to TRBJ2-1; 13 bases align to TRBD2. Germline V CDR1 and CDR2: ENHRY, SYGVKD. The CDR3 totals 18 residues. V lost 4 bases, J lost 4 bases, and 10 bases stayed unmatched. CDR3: CAISAERTSGSQYNEQFF. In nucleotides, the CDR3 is TGTGCCATCAGTGCCGAGAGGACTAGCGGGAGTCAGTACAATGAGCAGTTCTTC.

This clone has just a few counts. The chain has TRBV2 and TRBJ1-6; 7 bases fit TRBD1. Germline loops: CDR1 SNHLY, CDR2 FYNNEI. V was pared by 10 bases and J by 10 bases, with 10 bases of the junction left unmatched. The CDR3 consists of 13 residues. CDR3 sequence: CANIRDSASPLHF. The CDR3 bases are TGTGCCAATATCCGGGACAGTGCGTCACCCCTCCACTTT.

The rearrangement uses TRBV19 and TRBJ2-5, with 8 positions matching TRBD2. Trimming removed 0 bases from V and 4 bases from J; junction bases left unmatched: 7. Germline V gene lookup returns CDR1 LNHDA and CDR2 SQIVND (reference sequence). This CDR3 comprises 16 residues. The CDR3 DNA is TGTGCCAGTAGTATAGATCAGCATGCGGGAGGAGAGACCCAGTACTTC. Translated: CASSIDQHAGGETQYF.

The CDR3, as DNA: TGCAGCGTTGGACACTATTCCTACGAGCAGTACTTC. It specifies CSVGHYSYEQYF. V usage is TRBV29-1 and J usage is TRBJ2-7, with unresolved D. Trimming pared 4 bases from V and 1 base from J, leaving 8 bases between. The CDR3 has 12 residues. CDR1 SQVTM and CDR2 ANQGSEA come from the germline V gene.

In DNA, the CDR3 is TGTGCCAGCAGCTTAGAGGCAGGGGGAGTCTATGGCTACACCTTC. It specifies CASSLEAGGVYGYTF. This chain connects TRBV7-9 to TRBJ1-2; 7 bases are a match to TRBD1. Losses at the gene ends were 1 base for V and 4 bases for J; bases not matched to a gene: 6. The CDR3 is 15 residues long. Looked up from germline, CDR1 is SEHNR and CDR2 is FQNEAQ (reference sequence).

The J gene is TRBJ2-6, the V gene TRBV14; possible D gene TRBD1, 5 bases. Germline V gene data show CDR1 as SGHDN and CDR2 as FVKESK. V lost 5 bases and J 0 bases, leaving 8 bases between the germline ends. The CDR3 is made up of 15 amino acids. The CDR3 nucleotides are TGTGCCAGCAGCGACAGCCGCTCTGGGGCCAACGTCCTGACTTTC. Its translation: CASSDSRSGANVLTF.

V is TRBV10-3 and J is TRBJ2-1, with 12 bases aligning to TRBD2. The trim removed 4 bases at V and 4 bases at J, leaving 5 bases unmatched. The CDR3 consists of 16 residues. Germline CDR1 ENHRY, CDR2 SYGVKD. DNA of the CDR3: TGTGCCATCAGTGTGACTAGCGGGAGTTTTTACAATGAGCAGTTCTTC. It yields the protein CAISVTSGSFYNEQFF.

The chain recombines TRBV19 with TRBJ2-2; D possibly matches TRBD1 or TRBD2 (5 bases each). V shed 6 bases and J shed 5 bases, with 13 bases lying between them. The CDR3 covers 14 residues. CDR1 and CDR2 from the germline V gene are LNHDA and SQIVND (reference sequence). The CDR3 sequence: CASRGRVETGELFF. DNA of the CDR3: TGTGCCAGTAGGGGGCGGGTCGAGACCGGGGAGCTGTTTTTT. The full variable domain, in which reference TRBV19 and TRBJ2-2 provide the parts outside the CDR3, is DGGITQSPKYLFRKEGQNVTLSCEQNLNHDAMYWYRQDPGQGLRLIYYSQIVNDFQKGDIAEGYSVSREKKESFPLTVTSAQKNPTAFYLCASRGRVETGELFFGEGSRLTVL.

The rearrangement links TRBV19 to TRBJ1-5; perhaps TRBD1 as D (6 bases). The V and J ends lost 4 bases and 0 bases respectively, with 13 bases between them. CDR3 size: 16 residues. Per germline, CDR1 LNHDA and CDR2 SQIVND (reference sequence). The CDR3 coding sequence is TGTGCCAGTAGTACTCCCTCACAGGGTAGCAATCAGCCCCAGCATTTT. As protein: CASSTPSQGSNQPQHF.

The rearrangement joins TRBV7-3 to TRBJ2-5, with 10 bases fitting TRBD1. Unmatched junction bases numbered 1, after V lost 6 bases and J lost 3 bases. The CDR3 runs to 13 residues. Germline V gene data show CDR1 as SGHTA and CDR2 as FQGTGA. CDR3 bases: TGTGCCAGCAGAGGACAGGGGGAAGAGACCCAGTACTTC. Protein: CASRGQGEETQYF.

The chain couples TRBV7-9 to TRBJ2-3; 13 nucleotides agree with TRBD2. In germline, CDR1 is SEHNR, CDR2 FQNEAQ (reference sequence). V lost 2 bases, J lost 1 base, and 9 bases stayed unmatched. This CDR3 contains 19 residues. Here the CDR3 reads CASSLSQLAGGKRTDTQYF. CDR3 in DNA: TGTGCCAGCAGCTTATCTCAACTAGCGGGGGGGAAGCGCACAGATACGCAGTATTTT.

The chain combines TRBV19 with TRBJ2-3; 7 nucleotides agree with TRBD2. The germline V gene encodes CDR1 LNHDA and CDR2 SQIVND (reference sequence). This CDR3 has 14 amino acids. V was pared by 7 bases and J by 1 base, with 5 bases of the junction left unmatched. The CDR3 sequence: CASNVRGGTDTQYF. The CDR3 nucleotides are TGTGCCAGTAACGTCCGGGGGGGCACAGATACGCAGTATTTT.

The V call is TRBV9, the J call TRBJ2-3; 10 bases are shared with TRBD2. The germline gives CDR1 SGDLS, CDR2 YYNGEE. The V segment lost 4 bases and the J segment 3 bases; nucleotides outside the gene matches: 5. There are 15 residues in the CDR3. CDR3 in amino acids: CASSFLAGVTDTQYF. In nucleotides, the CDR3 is TGTGCCAGCAGCTTTCTAGCGGGGGTTACAGATACGCAGTATTTT.

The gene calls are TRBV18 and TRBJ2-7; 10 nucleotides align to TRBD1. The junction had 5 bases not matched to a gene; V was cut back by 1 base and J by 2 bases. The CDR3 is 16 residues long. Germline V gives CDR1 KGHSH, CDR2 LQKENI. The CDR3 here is CASSPRDRGPTYEQYF. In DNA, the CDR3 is TGTGCCAGCTCACCACGGGACAGGGGACCCACCTACGAGCAGTACTTC.

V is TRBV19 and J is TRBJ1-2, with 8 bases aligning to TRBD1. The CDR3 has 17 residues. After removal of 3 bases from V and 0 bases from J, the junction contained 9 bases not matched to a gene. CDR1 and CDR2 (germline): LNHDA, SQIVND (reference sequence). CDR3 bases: TGTGCCAGTAGTATTCTGGACAGGGTACTAACTAACTATGGCTACACCTTC. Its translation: CASSILDRVLTNYGYTF.

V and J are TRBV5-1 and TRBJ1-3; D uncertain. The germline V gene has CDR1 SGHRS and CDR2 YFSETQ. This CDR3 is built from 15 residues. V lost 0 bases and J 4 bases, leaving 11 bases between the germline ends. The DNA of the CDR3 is TGCGCCAGCAGCTTGGACTCGAACTTAGGAAACACCATATATTTT. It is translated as CASSLDSNLGNTIYF.

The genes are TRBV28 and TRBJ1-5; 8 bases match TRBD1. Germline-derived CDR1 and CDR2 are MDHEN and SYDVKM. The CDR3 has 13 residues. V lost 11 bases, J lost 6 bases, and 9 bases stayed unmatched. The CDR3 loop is CAEGRDRIQPQHF. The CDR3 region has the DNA TGTGCCGAAGGGAGGGACAGGATTCAGCCCCAGCATTTT.

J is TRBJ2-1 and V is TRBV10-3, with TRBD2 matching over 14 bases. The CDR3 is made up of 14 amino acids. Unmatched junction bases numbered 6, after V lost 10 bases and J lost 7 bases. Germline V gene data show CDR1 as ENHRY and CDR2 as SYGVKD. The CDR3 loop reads CATRLAGGLNEQFF. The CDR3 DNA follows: TGTGCCACCAGACTAGCGGGGGGGTTGAATGAGCAGTTCTTC.

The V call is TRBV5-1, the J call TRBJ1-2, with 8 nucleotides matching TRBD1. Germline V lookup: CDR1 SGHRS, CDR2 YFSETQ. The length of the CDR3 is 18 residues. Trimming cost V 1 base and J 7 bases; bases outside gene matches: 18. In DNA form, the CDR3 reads TGCGCCAGCAGCTTGAATCCATCAAAAGGACAGGGAGTGGGTGGCTACACCTTC. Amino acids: CASSLNPSKGQGVGGYTF.

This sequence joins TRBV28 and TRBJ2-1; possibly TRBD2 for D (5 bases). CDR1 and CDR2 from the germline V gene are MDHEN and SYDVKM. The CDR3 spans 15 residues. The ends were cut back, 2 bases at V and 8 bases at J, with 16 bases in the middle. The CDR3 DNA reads TGTGCCAGCAGTTTAGCGGGCCTCATCGAGGATGAGCAGTTCTTC. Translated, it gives CASSLAGLIEDEQFF.

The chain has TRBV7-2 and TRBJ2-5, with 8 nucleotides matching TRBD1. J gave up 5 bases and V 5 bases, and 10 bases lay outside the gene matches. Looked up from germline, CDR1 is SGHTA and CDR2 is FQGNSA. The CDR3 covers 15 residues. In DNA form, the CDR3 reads TGTGCCAGCAGCCCCAGGACAGGGTCGTGGGAGACCCAGTACTTC. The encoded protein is CASSPRTGSWETQYF. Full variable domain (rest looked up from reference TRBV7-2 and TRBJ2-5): GAGVSQSPSNKVTEKGKDVELRCDPISGHTALYWYRQSLGQGLEFLIYFQGNSAPDKSGLPSDRFSAERTGGSVSTLTIQRTQQEDSAVYLCASSPRTGSWETQYFGPGTRLLVL.

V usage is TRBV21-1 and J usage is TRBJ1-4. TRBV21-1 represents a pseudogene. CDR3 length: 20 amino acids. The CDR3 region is CASSKALFVSGGGFCEKLFF. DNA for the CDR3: TGTGCCAGCAGCAAAGCGCTTTTCGTTTCCGGCGGGGGGTTTTGTGAAAAACTGTTTTTT.

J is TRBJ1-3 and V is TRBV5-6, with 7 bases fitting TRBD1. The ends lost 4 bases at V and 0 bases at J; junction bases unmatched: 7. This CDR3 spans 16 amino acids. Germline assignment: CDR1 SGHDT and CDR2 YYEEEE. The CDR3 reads CASSEIRQGSGNTIYF. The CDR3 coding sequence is TGTGCCAGCAGCGAAATCAGACAGGGCTCTGGAAACACCATATATTTT.

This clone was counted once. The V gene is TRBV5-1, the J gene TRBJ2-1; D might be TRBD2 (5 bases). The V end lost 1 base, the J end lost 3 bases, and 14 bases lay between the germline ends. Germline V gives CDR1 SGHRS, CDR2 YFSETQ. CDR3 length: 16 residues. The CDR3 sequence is CASSLSPGKGYNEQFF. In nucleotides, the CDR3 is TGCGCCAGCAGCTTGAGTCCGGGGAAGGGCTACAATGAGCAGTTCTTC.

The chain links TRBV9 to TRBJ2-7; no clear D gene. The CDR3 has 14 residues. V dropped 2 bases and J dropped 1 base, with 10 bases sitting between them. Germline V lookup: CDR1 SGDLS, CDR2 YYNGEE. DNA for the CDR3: TGTGCCAGCAGCGTCGCGGACGCTTCCTACGAGCAGTACTTC. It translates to CASSVADASYEQYF.

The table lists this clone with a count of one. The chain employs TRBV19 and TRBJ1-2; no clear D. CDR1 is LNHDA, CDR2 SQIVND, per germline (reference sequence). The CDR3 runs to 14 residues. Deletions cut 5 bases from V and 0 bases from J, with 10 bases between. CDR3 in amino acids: CASSLDGANYGYTF. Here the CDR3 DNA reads TGTGCCAGTAGTCTGGACGGAGCTAACTATGGCTACACCTTC. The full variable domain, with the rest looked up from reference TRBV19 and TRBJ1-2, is DGGITQSPKYLFRKEGQNVTLSCEQNLNHDAMYWYRQDPGQGLRLIYYSQIVNDFQKGDIAEGYSVSREKKESFPLTVTSAQKNPTAFYLCASSLDGANYGYTFGSGTRLTVV.

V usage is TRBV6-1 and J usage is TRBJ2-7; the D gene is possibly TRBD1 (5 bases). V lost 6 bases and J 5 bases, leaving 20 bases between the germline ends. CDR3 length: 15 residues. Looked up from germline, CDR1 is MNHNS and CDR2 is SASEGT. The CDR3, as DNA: TGTGCCAGCAGCCCCATGGGGCAGGGCGGTAACGAGCAGTACTTC. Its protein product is CASSPMGQGGNEQYF.

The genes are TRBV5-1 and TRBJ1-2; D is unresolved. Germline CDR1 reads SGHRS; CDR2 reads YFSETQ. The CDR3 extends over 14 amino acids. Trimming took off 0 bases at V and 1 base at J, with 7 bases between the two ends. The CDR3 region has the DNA TGCGCCAGCAGCTTGGAAGCAGATAACTATGGCTACACCTTC. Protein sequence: CASSLEADNYGYTF.

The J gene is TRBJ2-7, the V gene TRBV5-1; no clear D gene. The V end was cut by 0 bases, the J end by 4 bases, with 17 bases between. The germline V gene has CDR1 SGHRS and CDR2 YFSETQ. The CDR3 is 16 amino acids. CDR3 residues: CASSLEAEPQSYEQYF. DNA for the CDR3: TGCGCCAGCAGCTTGGAGGCCGAGCCCCAGAGTTACGAGCAGTACTTC.